A selection of T cell receptor beta chains follows, all from one sample in a study of cytomegalovirus exposure and HLA in healthy donors. Clones were sequenced by immunoSEQ multiplex PCR, and TCRdb holds only the in-frame ones, with some missing. The sample data list 63,000 or so clones. Input material: PBMCs. These receptor sequences come from a boy aged 10-17 years in good health and CMV-seronegative. Both conserved end residues are part of each CDR3. The D gene is left open where the match is weak.

V gene	D gene	J gene	CDR3 protein	CDR3 DNA
TRBV4-2	TRBD2	TRBJ2-7	CASSQAQTSGGVYEQYF	TGTGCCAGCAGCCAAGCCCAGACTAGCGGGGGGGTGTACGAGCAGTACTTC
TRBV12-5	-	TRBJ2-5	CASGLGGVPETQYF	TGTGCTAGTGGTTTGGGGGGGGTCCCAGAGACCCAGTACTTC
TRBV27	TRBD1	TRBJ1-5	CASSPDRGLGRSNQPQHF	TGTGCCAGCAGTCCAGACAGGGGGCTTGGAAGAAGCAATCAGCCCCAGCATTTT
TRBV29-1	TRBD1	TRBJ2-7	CSVEGSGGVDEQYF	TGCAGCGTTGAAGGATCAGGGGGTGTCGACGAGCAGTACTTC
TRBV11-2	TRBD1	TRBJ1-1	CASSLGDRVQNTEAFF	TGTGCCAGCAGCTTGGGGGACAGGGTACAGAACACTGAAGCTTTCTTT
TRBV2	-	TRBJ1-4	CASSEVTGRQEKLFF	TGTGCCAGCAGTGAAGTCACAGGGAGACAAGAAAAACTGTTTTTT
TRBV30	-	TRBJ1-2	CAWGTGPNYGYTF	TGTGCCTGGGGAACAGGGCCTAACTATGGCTACACCTTC
TRBV13	TRBD2	TRBJ2-5	CASSLGGLAGGIQETQYF	TGTGCCAGCAGCTTAGGGGGACTAGCGGGGGGCATCCAAGAGACCCAGTACTTC
TRBV6-4	TRBD1	TRBJ1-1	CASRRQGGSTEAFF	TGTGCCAGCAGAAGACAGGGGGGAAGTACTGAAGCTTTCTTT
TRBV9	TRBD1	TRBJ2-5	CASSVGQGAPETQYF	TGTGCCAGCAGCGTAGGACAGGGGGCGCCGGAGACCCAGTACTTC
TRBV19	-	TRBJ1-3	CASTSSGNTIYF	TGTGCCAGTACTAGCTCTGGAAACACCATATATTTT
TRBV5-6	-	TRBJ1-1	CASSLGRGNTEAFF	TGTGCCAGCAGCTTGGGCAGGGGGAACACTGAAGCTTTCTTT
TRBV7-9	TRBD2	TRBJ2-7	CASSLAGGDYEQYF	TGTGCCAGCAGCTTAGCGGGAGGGGACTACGAGCAGTACTTC
TRBV9	TRBD2	TRBJ2-2	CASSLGTTHTGELFF	TGTGCCAGCAGCCTCGGGACTACCCACACCGGGGAGCTGTTTTTT
TRBV7-8	-	TRBJ1-6	CASSFTGFNSPLHF	TGTGCCAGCAGCTTCACAGGGTTTAATTCACCCCTCCACTTT
TRBV11-2	TRBD2	TRBJ2-5	CASSLVRREGTQYF	TGTGCCAGCAGCTTAGTTCGTAGGGAGGGTACCCAGTACTTC
TRBV11-2	TRBD2	TRBJ2-5	CASSSGLAETQYF	TGTGCCAGCAGCTCCGGACTAGCGGAGACCCAGTACTTC
TRBV6-6	-	TRBJ1-6	CASLQGGPADNSPLHF	TGTGCCAGCCTCCAGGGTGGGCCGGCAGATAATTCACCCCTCCACTTT
TRBV4-1	-	TRBJ1-4	CASSQDGLGIFSGGGDEKLFF	TGCGCCAGCAGCCAAGATGGGCTTGGGATATTCTCCGGGGGGGGTGATGAAAAACTGTTTTTT
TRBV7-9	-	TRBJ1-4	CAVNTGGRNNEKLFF	TGTGCCGTCAATACGGGGGGACGTAATAATGAAAAACTGTTTTTT
TRBV21-1	-	TRBJ1-3	CASSNVGTASGNTIYF	TGTGCCAGCAGCAACGTAGGGACAGCTTCTGGAAACACCATATATTTT
TRBV5-1	TRBD2	TRBJ2-2	CASSLAQTSGSTGELFF	TGCGCCAGCAGCTTGGCCCAAACTAGCGGGAGTACGGGGGAGCTGTTTTTT
TRBV18	TRBD2	TRBJ2-3	CASSPVVERGGGWTDTQYF	TGTGCCAGCTCACCAGTGGTCGAGCGGGGGGGCGGGTGGACAGATACGCAGTATTTT
TRBV5-1	-	TRBJ1-3	CASSYRGLSGNTIYF	TGCGCCAGCAGCTATCGGGGACTCTCTGGAAACACCATATATTTT
TRBV18	TRBD1	TRBJ2-2	CASSPLPTGQASELFF	TGTGCCAGCTCACCCTTACCCACGGGACAGGCCTCGGAGCTGTTTTTT
TRBV5-1	TRBD1	TRBJ1-1	CASSLENSGQGEAFF	TGCGCCAGCAGCTTGGAAAATTCGGGACAGGGTGAAGCTTTCTTT
TRBV19	-	TRBJ2-2	CASSFSGELFF	TGTGCCAGTAGTTTCAGCGGGGAGCTGTTTTTT
TRBV29-1	-	TRBJ2-5	CSVVWGRGETQYF	TGCAGCGTTGTTTGGGGGCGCGGGGAGACCCAGTACTTC
TRBV5-1	-	TRBJ2-3	CASSVDRSHTDTQYF	TGCGCCAGCAGCGTTGACAGGTCACACACAGATACGCAGTATTTT
TRBV14	-	TRBJ1-2	CASSWTAGDGYTF	TGTGCCAGCAGCTGGACAGCGGGAGATGGCTACACCTTC
TRBV10-3	TRBD1	TRBJ2-7	CAIRPGQGRREQYF	TGTGCCATCAGGCCGGGACAGGGGCGTCGAGAGCAGTACTTC
TRBV4-2	TRBD2	TRBJ2-7	CASSQDTSGAAYEQYF	TGTGCCAGCAGCCAAGATACTAGCGGGGCCGCCTACGAGCAGTACTTC
TRBV7-9	TRBD1	TRBJ1-5	CASSEGDRGPQHF	TGTGCCAGCAGCGAGGGGGACAGGGGGCCCCAGCATTTT
TRBV19	-	TRBJ2-5	CASSIRTKTQQETQYF	TGTGCCAGTAGTATCCGGACAAAAACCCAACAAGAGACCCAGTACTTC
TRBV18	-	TRBJ2-5	CASSPVAPPQETQYF	TGTGCCAGCTCACCGGTCGCGCCCCCCCAAGAGACCCAGTACTTC
TRBV5-4	TRBD2	TRBJ2-5	CASSWGLAGGVGETQYF	TGTGCCAGCAGTTGGGGACTAGCGGGAGGGGTAGGAGAGACCCAGTACTTC
TRBV7-6	-	TRBJ2-1	CASSLRTDPGDEQFF	TGTGCCAGCAGCTTAAGAACAGACCCAGGGGATGAGCAGTTCTTC
TRBV30	-	TRBJ1-5	CAWANSNQPQHF	TGTGCCTGGGCTAATAGCAATCAGCCCCAGCATTTT
TRBV7-2	-	TRBJ1-5	CASSLSGLSNQPQHF	TGTGCCAGCAGCTTATCAGGGTTGAGCAATCAGCCCCAGCATTTT
TRBV5-1	-	TRBJ2-3	CASSFSRGGDTQYF	TGCGCCAGCAGCTTTTCTAGGGGGGGAGATACGCAGTATTTT
TRBV19	TRBD1	TRBJ1-1	CASSIAQGASEAFF	TGTGCCAGTAGTATAGCCCAGGGGGCGAGTGAAGCTTTCTTT
TRBV30	TRBD1	TRBJ1-6	CAWSALGTGTNSPLHF	TGTGCCTGGAGTGCCCTCGGGACAGGGACCAATTCACCCCTCCACTTT
TRBV5-1	TRBD2	TRBJ2-2	CASSLAIKAGGPGELFF	TGCGCCAGCAGCTTGGCCATAAAAGCGGGAGGCCCCGGGGAGCTGTTTTTT